The clone carrying this TCR beta chain was observed a handful of times. The antigen is undetermined. Amplification of TCR beta CDR3 regions used RNA transcripts. RT-PCR in the first round used HTBI primers; a second-round multiplex PCR followed. TCRdb passed the multiplex PCR reads through MiXCR, listing each CDR3 protein once. Among about 410,000 distinct CDR3 sequences listed, 18% were seen once. This CDR3 contains 13 residues. Germline CDR1 reads SGHRS; CDR2 reads YFSETQ. The V end lost 2 bases, the J end lost 7 bases, and 9 bases lay between the germline ends. This record comes from a study of Graves' ophthalmopathy and Graves' hyperthyroidism. About the research overall: Peripheral blood sampling occurred at initial diagnosis, before any treatment.

Study-level findings and limits: The model predicted ophthalmopathy progression with 70.59% sensitivity and around 74% specificity.

Those donors who had ophthalmopathy presented with moderate-to-severe activity, a CAS of ≥3, a NOSPECS of ≥4 and a duration under 3 months. This TCR was sampled from a woman aged 18-29 years with Graves' ophthalmopathy. The chain couples TRBV5-1 to TRBJ2-2; D gene unclear. Sample: peripheral blood. CDR3 residues: CASSLMDSGELFF. In DNA, the CDR3 is TGCGCCAGCAGCTTAATGGATAGCGGGGAGCTGTTTTTT.